Included here is one T cell receptor (beta chain) sequence, with context. This specimen comes from a study of blood T cells in healthy people across ages. The second PCR ran about 6 to 11 cycles with a sample-barcoded 5' primer and J-beta primers. TCRdb itself ran the 5' RACE reads through MiXCR, one entry per CDR3 protein. The table lists 1 million or so distinct CDR3 sequences, around 25% of them singletons. V was cut by 5 bases and J by 10 bases, with 17 bases left in between. The length of the CDR3 is 13 residues. Germline V CDR1 and CDR2: MNHEY, SMNVEV (reference sequence). Another study also made use of these data, one on T cells of mothers and their children.

The sample comprised blood. The clonotype comes from a girl under 10 years old in good health. The chain carries TRBV27 and TRBJ1-1; D remains ambiguous. CDR3 amino acids: CASSPFGWEGAFF. CDR3 bases: TGTGCCAGCAGTCCCTTTGGGTGGGAAGGAGCTTTCTTT.